These 4 T cell receptor beta chains were all obtained from the same sample, sequenced in a study of cytomegalovirus exposure and HLA in healthy donors. It was with 60 Vbeta and 13 Jbeta primers that the PCR ran. The data were produced by immunoSEQ multiplex PCR, yet TCRdb's version contains in-frame clones alone and is incomplete. The profile shows 140,000 or so clones, roughly 85% of them singletons. The sample consisted of PBMCs. The receptors stem from a woman in her 30s in good health and CMV-seronegative.

On this clone: Different DNA sequences within this sample yield the same CDR3. The chain is built from TRBV6-5 and TRBJ1-1, with TRBD1 identical over 7 bases. Germline V gives CDR1 MNHEY, CDR2 SVGAGI. The V gene end was trimmed by 5 bases and the J gene end by 1 base; junction bases not matched to a gene: 1. The CDR3 consists of 13 residues. CDR3 DNA: TGTGCCAGCAGTAGGGGGCCGAACACTGAAGCTTTCTTT. It encodes CASSRGPNTEAFF.

The chain recombines TRBV5-4 with TRBJ2-3; D is unresolved. This CDR3 has 13 amino acids. The ends were cut back, 3 bases at V and 6 bases at J, with 11 bases in the middle. Germline loops: CDR1 SGHNT, CDR2 YYREEE (reference sequence). The CDR3 sequence: CASSSALGDTQYF. The CDR3, as DNA: TGTGCCAGCAGCTCCGCCCTCGGGGATACGCAGTATTTT.

This chain links TRBV2 with TRBJ1-1; TRBD1 might be the D (6 bases). CDR1 SNHLY and CDR2 FYNNEI come from the germline V gene. Trimming took 6 bases from V and 5 from J, leaving 16 bases between them. This CDR3 region has 14 residues. The CDR3 reads CASRRQVEGTEAFF. CDR3 coding DNA: TGTGCCAGCAGAAGACAGGTCGAAGGGACTGAAGCTTTCTTT.

The chain joins TRBV27 to TRBJ1-1, with 9 bases fitting TRBD1. CDR3 length: 15 amino acids. V shed 0 bases and J 5 bases; nucleotides not matched to a gene: 4. The germline CDR1 and CDR2 sequences are MNHEY and SMNVEV (reference sequence). The CDR3 DNA is TGTGCCAGCAGTTTATCCCCGACAGGGGGGACTGAAGCTTTCTTT. Protein: CASSLSPTGGTEAFF.